These 8 T cell receptor beta chains were sequenced from one sample in a study of blood T cell repertoires in COVID-19. The table came from immunoSEQ multiplex PCR; TCRdb's copy has only in-frame clones and leaves some out. There are over 150,000 clones in the sample; roughly nine tenths occur only once, and under 0.6% lies in the top ten. Sequencing was performed on peripheral blood. These TCRs come from a man in his fifties or sixties with acute or convalescent COVID-19.

The chain recombines TRBV6-5 with TRBJ1-6, with D uncertain. The CDR3 runs to 11 residues. CDR1 and CDR2 (germline): MNHEY, SVGAGI. The V end lost 6 bases, the J end lost 10 bases, and 7 bases lay between the germline ends. This chain's CDR3 is CASSAQSPLHF. The CDR3 coding sequence is TGTGCCAGCAGCGCACAGTCACCCCTCCACTTT.

J is TRBJ2-1 and V is TRBV9, with D possibly matching TRBD1 (5 bases). Germline V gene lookup returns CDR1 SGDLS and CDR2 YYNGEE. V dropped 4 bases and J dropped 6 bases, with 17 bases sitting between them. The CDR3 is 15 amino acids. The CDR3 sequence is CASSPSISRVNEQFF. DNA of the CDR3: TGTGCCAGCAGCCCGAGTATCTCCAGGGTCAATGAGCAGTTCTTC.

This rearrangement joins TRBV6-6 to TRBJ1-2, with 8 bases aligning to TRBD1. Germline CDR1 reads MNHNY; CDR2 reads SVGAGI (reference sequence). The V segment lost 9 bases and the J segment 4 bases; nucleotides outside the gene matches: 13. The CDR3 covers 15 residues. CDR3 nucleotide sequence: TGTGCCAGTGCCAGGGGGCAAGACTCGGGCTATGGCTACACCTTC. Its translation is CASARGQDSGYGYTF.

The chain carries TRBV6-5 and TRBJ2-1; TRBD2 is a possible D gene (7 bases). This CDR3 contains 13 residues. Germline V gene lookup returns CDR1 MNHEY and CDR2 SVGAGI. V was shortened by 2 bases and J by 10 bases, with 12 bases between the two germline ends. In DNA, the CDR3 is TGTGCCAGCAGTTACGGGGGCGGGAGCGAGCAGTTCTTC. Encoded protein: CASSYGGGSEQFF.

This clone was picked up one time. V is TRBV24-1 and J is TRBJ1-5; no definite D call. The V gene lost 4 bases and the J gene lost 2 bases, with 8 bases spanning the gap. The CDR3 is made up of 14 amino acids. Germline CDR1 is KGHDR and CDR2 is SFDVKD. The DNA for the CDR3 is TGTGCCACCAGTGAGGCCGGGGGCAATCAGCCCCAGCATTTT. Translating it yields CATSEAGGNQPQHF.

The rearrangement uses TRBV4-1 and TRBJ1-2; maybe TRBD1 (5 bases). The CDR3 is 15 amino acids. Germline-derived CDR1 and CDR2 are MGHRA and YSYEKL. Trimming removed 4 bases at V and 2 bases at J, with 14 bases between. CDR3 amino acids: CASSRDLTGNYGYTF. CDR3 nucleotides: TGCGCCAGCAGCCGGGATTTAACAGGAAACTATGGCTACACCTTC.

The chain carries TRBV3-1 (or the pseudogene TRBV3-2) and TRBJ1-1; TRBD1 is a possible D gene (5 bases). The CDR3 totals 13 residues. Germline CDR1 LGHDT, CDR2 YNNKEL (reference sequence). Trimming shortened V by 0 bases and J by 3 bases, and 5 bases separated the two germline ends. The CDR3 spells CASSQDRDTEAFF. Written as DNA, the CDR3 is TGTGCCAGCAGCCAAGACAGGGACACTGAAGCTTTCTTT.

The rearrangement links TRBV19 to TRBJ2-3; no definite D call. The CDR3 consists of 19 residues. The V gene lost 6 bases and the J gene lost 0 bases, with 25 bases spanning the gap. Germline values: CDR1 LNHDA, CDR2 SQIVND (reference sequence). CDR3 DNA sequence: TGTGCCAGTAGAACGCTATCTTCTCGTGGCGGAGCTAGCACAGATACGCAGTATTTT. Protein product: CASRTLSSRGGASTDTQYF.